This T cell receptor (beta chain) was observed in a study of beta chain features in type 1 diabetes. CDR3 size: 15 residues. Expressed TCRB transcripts were sequenced after all isolated RNA was converted to cDNA. The repertoire was sequenced with immunoSEQ multiplex PCR; TCRdb's copy has only in-frame clones and lacks some. The sample carries about 260,000 clones, under 70% recorded once. This sequence joins TRBV21-1 and TRBJ2-4. TRBV21-1 is flagged as a pseudogene. The sequence derives from a man younger than 40 in good health. The sample taken for sequencing was naive CD4+ T cells from blood. DNA of the CDR3: TGTGCCACCTGGCAAGGTGGGACGACCAAAAACATTCAGTACTTC. Its protein is CATWQGGTTKNIQYF.